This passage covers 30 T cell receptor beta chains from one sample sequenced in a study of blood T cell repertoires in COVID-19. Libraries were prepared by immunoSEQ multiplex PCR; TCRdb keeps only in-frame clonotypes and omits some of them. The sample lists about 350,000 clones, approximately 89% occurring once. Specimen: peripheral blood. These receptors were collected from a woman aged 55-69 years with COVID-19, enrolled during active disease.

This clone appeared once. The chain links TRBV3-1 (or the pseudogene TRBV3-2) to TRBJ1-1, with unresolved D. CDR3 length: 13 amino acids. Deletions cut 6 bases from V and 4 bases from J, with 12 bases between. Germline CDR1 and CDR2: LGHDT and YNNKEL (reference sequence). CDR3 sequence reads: CASSLFGSTEAFF. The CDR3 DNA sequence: TGTGCCAGCAGTCTCTTCGGGTCCACTGAAGCTTTCTTT.

DNA for the CDR3: TGTGCTAGTGGTTGGATGCCGGGAGCGGGAGCTGAAGCTTTCTTT. Protein product: CASGWMPGAGAEAFF. This chain joins TRBV12-5 and TRBJ1-1; D is ambiguous. Germline values: CDR1 LGHNT, CDR2 FRNRAP. CDR3 length: 15 amino acids. V gave up 4 bases and J gave up 6 bases, with 18 bases separating them.

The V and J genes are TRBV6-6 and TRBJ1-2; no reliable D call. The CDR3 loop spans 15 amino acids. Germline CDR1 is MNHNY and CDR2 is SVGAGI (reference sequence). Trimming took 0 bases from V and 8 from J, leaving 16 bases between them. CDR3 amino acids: CASSYSEVVSLGYTF. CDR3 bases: TGTGCCAGCAGTTACTCGGAGGTAGTTTCGTTAGGCTACACCTTC.

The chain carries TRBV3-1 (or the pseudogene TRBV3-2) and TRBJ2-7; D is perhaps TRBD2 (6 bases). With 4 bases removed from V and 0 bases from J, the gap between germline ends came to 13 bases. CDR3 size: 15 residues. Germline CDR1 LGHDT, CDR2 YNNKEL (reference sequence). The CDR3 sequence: CASSPRGTSSYEQYF. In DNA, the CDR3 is TGTGCCAGCAGCCCCCGGGGGACCTCCTCCTACGAGCAGTACTTC.

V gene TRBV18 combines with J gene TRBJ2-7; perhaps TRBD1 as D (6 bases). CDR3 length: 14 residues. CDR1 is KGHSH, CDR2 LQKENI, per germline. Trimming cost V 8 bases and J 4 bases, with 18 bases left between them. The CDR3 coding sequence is TGTGCCAGCCGCCCGGCTGGGACACCGTACGAGCAGTACTTC. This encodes CASRPAGTPYEQYF.

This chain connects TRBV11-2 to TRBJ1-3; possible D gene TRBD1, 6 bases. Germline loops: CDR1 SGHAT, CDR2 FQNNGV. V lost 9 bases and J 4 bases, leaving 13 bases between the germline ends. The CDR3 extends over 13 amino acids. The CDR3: CASRRGSGNTIYF. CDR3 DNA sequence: TGTGCCAGTCGCAGGGGTTCGGGAAACACCATATATTTT.

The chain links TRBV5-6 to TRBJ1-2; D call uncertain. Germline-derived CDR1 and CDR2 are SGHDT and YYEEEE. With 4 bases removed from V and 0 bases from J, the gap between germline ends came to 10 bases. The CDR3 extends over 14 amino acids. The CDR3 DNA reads TGTGCCAGCAGCCGGTTTCGTACTAACTATGGCTACACCTTC. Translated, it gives CASSRFRTNYGYTF.

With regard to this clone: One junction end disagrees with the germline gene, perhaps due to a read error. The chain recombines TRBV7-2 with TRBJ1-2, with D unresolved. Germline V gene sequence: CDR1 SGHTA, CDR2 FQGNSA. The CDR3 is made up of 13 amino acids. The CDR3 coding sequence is TGTGCCAGCAGTCGTCGAGCACACTACGGCTACACCTTC. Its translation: CASSRRAHYGYTF.

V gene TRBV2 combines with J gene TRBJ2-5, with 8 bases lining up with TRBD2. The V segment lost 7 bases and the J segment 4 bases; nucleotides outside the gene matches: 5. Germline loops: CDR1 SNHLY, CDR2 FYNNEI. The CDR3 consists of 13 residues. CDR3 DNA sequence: TGTGCCAGCAAGGCACGGGGGGGAGAGACCCAGTACTTC. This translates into CASKARGGETQYF.

The CDR3 here is CASSSRLAASNEQFF. The CDR3 bases are TGTGCCAGCAGTTCCCGACTAGCGGCAAGCAATGAGCAGTTCTTC. The J gene is TRBJ2-1, the V gene TRBV7-9; 9 nucleotides match TRBD2. V was clipped by 6 bases and J by 6 bases; unmatched bases: 9. Germline values: CDR1 SEHNR, CDR2 FQNEAQ (reference sequence). The CDR3 sequence is 15 residues long.

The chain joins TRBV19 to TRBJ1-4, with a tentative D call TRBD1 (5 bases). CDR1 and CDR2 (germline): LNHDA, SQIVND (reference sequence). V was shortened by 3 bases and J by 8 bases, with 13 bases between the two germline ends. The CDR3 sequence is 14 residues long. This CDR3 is CASSIPTAREKLFF. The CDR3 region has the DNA TGTGCCAGTAGTATCCCGACAGCTCGAGAAAAACTGTTTTTT.

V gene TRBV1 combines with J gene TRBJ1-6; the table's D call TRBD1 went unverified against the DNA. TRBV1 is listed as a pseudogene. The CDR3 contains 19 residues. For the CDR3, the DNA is TGCACCAGCAGCCAAGAAAAGTGGCAGGGGAAGCCCTATAATTCACCCCTCCACTTT. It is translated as CTSSQEKWQGKPYNSPLHF.

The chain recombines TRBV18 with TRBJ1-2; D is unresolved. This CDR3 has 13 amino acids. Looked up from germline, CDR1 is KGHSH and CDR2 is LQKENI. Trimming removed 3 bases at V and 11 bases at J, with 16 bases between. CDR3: CASSPDQLVGYTF. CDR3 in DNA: TGTGCCAGCTCACCCGACCAGTTGGTCGGGTACACCTTC.

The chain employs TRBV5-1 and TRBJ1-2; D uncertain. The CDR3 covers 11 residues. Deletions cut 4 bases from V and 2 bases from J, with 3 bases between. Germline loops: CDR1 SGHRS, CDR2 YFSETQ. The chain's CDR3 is CASSQNYGYTF. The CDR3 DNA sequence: TGCGCCAGCAGCCAGAACTATGGCTACACCTTC.

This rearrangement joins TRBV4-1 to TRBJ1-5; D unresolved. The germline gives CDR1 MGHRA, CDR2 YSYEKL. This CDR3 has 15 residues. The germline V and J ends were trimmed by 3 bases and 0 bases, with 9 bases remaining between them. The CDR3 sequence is CASSQKLGSNQPQHF. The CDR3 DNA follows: TGCGCCAGCAGCCAGAAGCTTGGTAGCAATCAGCCCCAGCATTTT.

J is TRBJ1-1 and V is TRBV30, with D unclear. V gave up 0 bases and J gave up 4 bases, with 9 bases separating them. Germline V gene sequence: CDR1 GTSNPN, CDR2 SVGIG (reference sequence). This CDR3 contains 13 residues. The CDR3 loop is CAWSVEGSTEAFF. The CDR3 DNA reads TGTGCCTGGAGTGTCGAGGGAAGCACTGAAGCTTTCTTT.

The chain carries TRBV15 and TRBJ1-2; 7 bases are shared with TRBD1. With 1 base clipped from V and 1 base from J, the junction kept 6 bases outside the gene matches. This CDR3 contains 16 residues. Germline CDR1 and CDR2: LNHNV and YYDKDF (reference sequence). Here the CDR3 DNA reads TGTGCCACCAGCAGAGGCGGAGGGGGCATTAACTATGGCTACACCTTC. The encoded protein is CATSRGGGGINYGYTF. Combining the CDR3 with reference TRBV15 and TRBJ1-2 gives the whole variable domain DAMVIQNPRYQVTQFGKPVTLSCSQTLNHNVMYWYQQKSSQAPKLLFHYYDKDFNNEADTPDNFQSRRPNTSFCFLDIRSPGLGDTAMYLCATSRGGGGINYGYTFGSGTRLTVV.

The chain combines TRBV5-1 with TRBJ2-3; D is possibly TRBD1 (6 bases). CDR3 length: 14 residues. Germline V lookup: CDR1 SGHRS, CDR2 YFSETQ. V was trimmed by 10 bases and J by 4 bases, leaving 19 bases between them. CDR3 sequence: CASRLGGRADTQYF. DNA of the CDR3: TGCGCCTCCAGGTTAGGGGGACGGGCAGATACGCAGTATTTT.

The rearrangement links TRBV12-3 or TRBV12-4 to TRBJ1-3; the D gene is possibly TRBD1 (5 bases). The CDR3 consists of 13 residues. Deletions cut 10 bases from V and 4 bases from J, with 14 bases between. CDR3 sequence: CATERDRGNTIYF. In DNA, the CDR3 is TGTGCCACAGAAAGAGACAGAGGAAACACCATATATTTT.

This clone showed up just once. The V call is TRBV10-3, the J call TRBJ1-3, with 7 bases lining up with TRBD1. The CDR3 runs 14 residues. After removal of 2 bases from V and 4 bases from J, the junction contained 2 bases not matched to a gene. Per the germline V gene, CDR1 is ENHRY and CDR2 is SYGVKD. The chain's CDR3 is CAISELTGGNTIYF. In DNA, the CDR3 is TGTGCCATCAGTGAGCTGACAGGGGGAAACACCATATATTTT.

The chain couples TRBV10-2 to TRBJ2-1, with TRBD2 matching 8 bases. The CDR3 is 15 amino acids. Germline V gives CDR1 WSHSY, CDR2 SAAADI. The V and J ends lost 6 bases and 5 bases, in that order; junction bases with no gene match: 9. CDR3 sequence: CASSRSGGIDNEQFF. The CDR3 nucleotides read TGCGCCAGCAGCCGAAGCGGGGGCATCGACAATGAGCAGTTCTTC.

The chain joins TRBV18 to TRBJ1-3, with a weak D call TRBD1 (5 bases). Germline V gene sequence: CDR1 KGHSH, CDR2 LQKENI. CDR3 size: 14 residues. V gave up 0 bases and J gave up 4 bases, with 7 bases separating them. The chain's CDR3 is CASSPPKGGNTIYF. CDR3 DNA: TGTGCCAGCTCACCACCAAAGGGGGGAAACACCATATATTTT. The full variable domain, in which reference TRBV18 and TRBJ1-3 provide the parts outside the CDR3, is NAGVMQNPRHLVRRRGQEARLRCSPMKGHSHVYWYRQLPEEGLKFMVYLQKENIIDESGMPKERFSAEFPKEGPSILRIQQVVRGDSAAYFCASSPPKGGNTIYFGEGSWLTVV.

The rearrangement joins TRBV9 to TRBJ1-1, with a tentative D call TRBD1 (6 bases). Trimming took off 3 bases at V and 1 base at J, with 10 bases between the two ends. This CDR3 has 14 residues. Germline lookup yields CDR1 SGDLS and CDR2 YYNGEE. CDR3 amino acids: CASSAPGQNTEAFF. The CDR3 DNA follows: TGTGCCAGCAGCGCGCCGGGACAGAACACTGAAGCTTTCTTT. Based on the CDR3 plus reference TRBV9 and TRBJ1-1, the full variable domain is DSGVTQTPKHLITATGQRVTLRCSPRSGDLSVYWYQQSLDQGLQFLIQYYNGEERAKGNILERFSAQQFPDLHSELNLSSLELGDSALYFCASSAPGQNTEAFFGQGTRLTVV.

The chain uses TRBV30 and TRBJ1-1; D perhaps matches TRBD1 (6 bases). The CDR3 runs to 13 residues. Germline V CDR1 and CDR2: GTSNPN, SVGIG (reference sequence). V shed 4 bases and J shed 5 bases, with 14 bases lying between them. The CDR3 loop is CAWTQGFVTEAFF. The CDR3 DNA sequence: TGTGCCTGGACCCAGGGGTTCGTGACTGAAGCTTTCTTT.

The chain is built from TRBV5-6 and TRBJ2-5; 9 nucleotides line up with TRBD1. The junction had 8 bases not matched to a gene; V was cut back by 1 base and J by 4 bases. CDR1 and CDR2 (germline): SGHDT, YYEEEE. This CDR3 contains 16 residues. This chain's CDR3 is CASSLTLTGGLETQYF. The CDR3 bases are TGTGCCAGCAGCTTGACTCTCACAGGGGGCTTAGAGACCCAGTACTTC.

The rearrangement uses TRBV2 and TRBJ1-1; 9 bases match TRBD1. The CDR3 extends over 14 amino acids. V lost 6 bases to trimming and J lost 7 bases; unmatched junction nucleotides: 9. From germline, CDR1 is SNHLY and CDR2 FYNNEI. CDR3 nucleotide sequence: TGTGCCAGCAGGGGACAGGGAAGTTGGGTTGAAGCTTTCTTT. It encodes CASRGQGSWVEAFF.

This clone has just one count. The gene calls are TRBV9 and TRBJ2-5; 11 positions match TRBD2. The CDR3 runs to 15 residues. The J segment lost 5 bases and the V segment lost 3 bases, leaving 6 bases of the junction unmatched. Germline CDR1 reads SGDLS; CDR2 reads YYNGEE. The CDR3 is CASSASSGGRETQYF. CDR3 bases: TGTGCCAGCAGCGCGTCTAGCGGGGGGAGGGAGACCCAGTACTTC.

DNA of the CDR3: TGTGCCAGCAGCCCCATAGCTGAGAGCAATCAGCCCCAGCATTTT. Its protein product is CASSPIAESNQPQHF. This rearrangement joins TRBV28 to TRBJ1-5; no clear D. CDR1 and CDR2 from the germline V gene are MDHEN and SYDVKM. Trimming removed 6 bases at V and 1 base at J, with 13 bases between. The CDR3 sequence is 15 residues long.

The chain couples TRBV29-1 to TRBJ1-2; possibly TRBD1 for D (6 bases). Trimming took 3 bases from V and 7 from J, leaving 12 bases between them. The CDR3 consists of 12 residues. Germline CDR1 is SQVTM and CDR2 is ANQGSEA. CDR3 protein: CSVERQVAGYTF. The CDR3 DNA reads TGCAGCGTTGAGAGACAGGTAGCTGGCTACACCTTC.

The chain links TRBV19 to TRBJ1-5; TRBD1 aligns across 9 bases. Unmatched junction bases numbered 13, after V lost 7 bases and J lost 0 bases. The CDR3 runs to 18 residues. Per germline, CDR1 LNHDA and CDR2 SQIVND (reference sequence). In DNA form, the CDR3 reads TGTGCCAGTAACCAGCCGGACAGGGGAATTAATAGCAATCAGCCCCAGCATTTT. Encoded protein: CASNQPDRGINSNQPQHF.